A selection of T cell receptor beta chains follows, all from one sample in a study of T cell repertoires in cytomegalovirus infection. TCRdb reanalysed the reads using MiXCR and keeps one entry per CDR3 protein. This sample has around 500,000 distinct CDR3 sequences, with about 39% found just once. No antigen has been assigned to these receptors. The sample in question was cultured PBMCs, obtained from culture after CMV antigen stimulation. The receptors derive from a human donor in good health (CMV status not recorded). Some clones in this sample may be carry-over from other donors' samples. CDR3s leave out the opening cysteine and the closing phenylalanine or tryptophan. Fields, in order: V gene, J gene, CDR3 protein.

v_call: TRBV6-2/TRBV6-3; j_call: TRBJ2-3; cdr3_aa: ASSYGAFEDTQY
v_call: TRBV19; j_call: TRBJ2-2; cdr3_aa: ASSTQGARTGELF
v_call: TRBV19; j_call: TRBJ1-5; cdr3_aa: ASRRTGGGQPQH
v_call: TRBV7-2; j_call: TRBJ2-3; cdr3_aa: ASSVPGTQQY
v_call: TRBV7-7; j_call: TRBJ2-1; cdr3_aa: ASSFGPASEQF
v_call: TRBV6-1; j_call: TRBJ1-5; cdr3_aa: ASRARTGSYQPQH
v_call: TRBV6-1; j_call: TRBJ2-7; cdr3_aa: ASGPTAYEQY
v_call: TRBV20-1; j_call: TRBJ2-3; cdr3_aa: SATDKEMSLTDTQY
v_call: TRBV7-8; j_call: TRBJ1-3; cdr3_aa: ASTPGGAVSGNTIY
v_call: TRBV10-3; j_call: TRBJ2-1; cdr3_aa: AISESRGTGNNEQF
v_call: TRBV20-1; j_call: TRBJ1-6; cdr3_aa: SARLYGAGLASPLH
v_call: TRBV12-3/TRBV12-4; j_call: TRBJ2-1; cdr3_aa: ASSPAGDEQF
v_call: TRBV3-1; j_call: TRBJ2-2; cdr3_aa: ASSQAGLGGELF
v_call: TRBV10-3; j_call: TRBJ2-3; cdr3_aa: AISEEYSGRLGDTQY
v_call: TRBV9; j_call: TRBJ1-5; cdr3_aa: ASSVGTAGQPQH
v_call: TRBV7-6; j_call: TRBJ2-5; cdr3_aa: ASSSLDGTQY
v_call: TRBV29-1; j_call: TRBJ1-2; cdr3_aa: SMRALGEVGYT
v_call: TRBV6-5; j_call: TRBJ2-1; cdr3_aa: ASSERGGLYNEQF
v_call: TRBV7-4; j_call: TRBJ2-2; cdr3_aa: ASSLRTVGLF
v_call: TRBV7-6; j_call: TRBJ2-5; cdr3_aa: ASSLGRGRGETQY
v_call: TRBV10-3; j_call: TRBJ1-2; cdr3_aa: AISVDRNYGYT
v_call: TRBV10-3; j_call: TRBJ1-2; cdr3_aa: AISHRDDYSYT
v_call: TRBV7-9; j_call: TRBJ2-6; cdr3_aa: ASSLGDSPNLT
v_call: TRBV15; j_call: TRBJ2-4; cdr3_aa: ATSRAGELAKNIQY
v_call: TRBV10-3; j_call: TRBJ1-1; cdr3_aa: AISGSLRFGNTEAF
v_call: TRBV20-1; j_call: TRBJ2-3; cdr3_aa: SARSTSGGTDTQY
v_call: TRBV2; j_call: TRBJ1-1; cdr3_aa: ASSEVGGGVAGTTEAF
v_call: TRBV6-1; j_call: TRBJ1-1; cdr3_aa: ASMGPEYLDTEAF
v_call: TRBV18; j_call: TRBJ1-3; cdr3_aa: ASGQGIGSFGNTIY
v_call: TRBV7-6; j_call: TRBJ1-1; cdr3_aa: ASSLRHRETEAF
v_call: TRBV5-4; j_call: TRBJ2-1; cdr3_aa: ASSFRRGSSYNEQF
v_call: TRBV7-9; j_call: TRBJ2-3; cdr3_aa: ASSLVALYTQY
v_call: TRBV7-2; j_call: TRBJ2-1; cdr3_aa: ASSFGGIRNEQF
v_call: TRBV12-3/TRBV12-4; j_call: TRBJ1-2; cdr3_aa: ASSLATGSGRNGYT
v_call: TRBV11-2; j_call: TRBJ2-7; cdr3_aa: ASSSTPGGFGAYEQY
v_call: TRBV7-7; j_call: TRBJ2-7; cdr3_aa: ASSAGQGWSEQY